This entry is about one TCR beta chain. This CDR3 region has 16 residues. These data originate in a study of blood T cell repertoires in COVID-19. Clones were sequenced by immunoSEQ multiplex PCR, and TCRdb holds only the in-frame ones, with some missing. The profile shows roughly 200,000 clones, 60% to 85% of them singletons. The sample comprised peripheral blood. The chain links TRBV1 to TRBJ2-5; the table's D call, TRBD2, was not checked against the DNA. TRBV1 is marked as a pseudogene. The clonotype comes from a woman between 50 and 59 years old with active or convalescent COVID-19. The CDR3 loop reads CTSSLRLGWFQETQYF. The DNA of the CDR3 is TGCACCAGCAGCCTACGACTAGGATGGTTTCAAGAGACCCAGTACTTC.